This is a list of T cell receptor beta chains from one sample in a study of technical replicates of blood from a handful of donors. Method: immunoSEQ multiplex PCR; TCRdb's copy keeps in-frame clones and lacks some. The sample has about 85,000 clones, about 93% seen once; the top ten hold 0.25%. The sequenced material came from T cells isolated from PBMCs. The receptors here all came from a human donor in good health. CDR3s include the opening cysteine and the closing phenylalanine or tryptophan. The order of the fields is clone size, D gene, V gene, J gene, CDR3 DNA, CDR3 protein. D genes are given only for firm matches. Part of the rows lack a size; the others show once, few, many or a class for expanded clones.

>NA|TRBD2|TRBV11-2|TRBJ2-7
TGTGCCAGCAGCTTAGGGACTAGCGGAAACTACGAGCAGTACTTC
CASSLGTSGNYEQYF
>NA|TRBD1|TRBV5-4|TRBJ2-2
TGTGCCAGCAGCCCGGGACAGGGTATTTATTTTATGAACACCGGGGAGCTGTTTTTT
CASSPGQGIYFMNTGELFF
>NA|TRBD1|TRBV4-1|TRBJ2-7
TGCGCCAGCGGGGACAGGGACGAGCAGTACTTC
CASGDRDEQYF
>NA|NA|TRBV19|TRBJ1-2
TGTGCCAGTAGTATCTCGGGTGGCTACACCTTC
CASSISGGYTF
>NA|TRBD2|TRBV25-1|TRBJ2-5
TGTGCCAGCAGTGATGGAGCGGGAGTCCAAGAGACCCAGTACTTC
CASSDGAGVQETQYF
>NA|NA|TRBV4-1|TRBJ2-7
TGCGCCAGCAGCCAAGAAGTCAGCTCCTACGAGCAGTACTTC
CASSQEVSSYEQYF
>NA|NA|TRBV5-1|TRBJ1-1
TGCGCCAGCAGCTCGAGTAGGACGGGATCGGTCGTGAACACTGAAGCTTTCTTT
CASSSSRTGSVVNTEAFF
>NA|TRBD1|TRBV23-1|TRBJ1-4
TGCGCCAGCAGTCAATCGTATGGACAGGGGACGACTAATGAAAAACTGTTTTTT
CASSQSYGQGTTNEKLFF
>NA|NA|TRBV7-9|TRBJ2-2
TGTGCCAGCAGCTTAGGTGCAGTTTACGATAACACCGGGGAGCTGTTTTTT
CASSLGAVYDNTGELFF
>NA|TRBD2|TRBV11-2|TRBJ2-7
TGTGCCAGCAAGGGCGGGGGGGCCGGCGAGCAGTACTTC
CASKGGGAGEQYF
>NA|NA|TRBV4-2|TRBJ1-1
TGTGCCAGCAGCCGCCTGAGTCCCCTCACTGAAGCTTTCTTT
CASSRLSPLTEAFF
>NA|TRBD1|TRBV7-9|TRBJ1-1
TGTGCCAGCAGGTTCCGGGACAGGGTTGTGAACACTGAAGCTTTCTTT
CASRFRDRVVNTEAFF
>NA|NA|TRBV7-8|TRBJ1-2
TGTGCCAGCAGCTTAGGGGGGGATGGCTACACCTTC
CASSLGGDGYTF
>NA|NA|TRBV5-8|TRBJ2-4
TGTGCCAGCAGCTTGCAGGGTCGTGGGGCAGTGTACTTC
CASSLQGRGAVYF
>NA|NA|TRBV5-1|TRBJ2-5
TGCGCCAGCAGCAGAGAGCGGGCAGACCTAGAGACCCAGTACTTC
CASSRERADLETQYF
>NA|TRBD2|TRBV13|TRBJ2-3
TGTGCCAGCAGCTCTGGACTAGCGGGGGGGCCGCAGACAGATACGCAGTATTTT
CASSSGLAGGPQTDTQYF
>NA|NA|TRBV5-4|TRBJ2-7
TGTGCCAGCACCACTGCAGGTCCCCGTGGCGAGCAGTACTTC
CASTTAGPRGEQYF
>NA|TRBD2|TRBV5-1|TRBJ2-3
TGCGCCAGCAGCTCAGGATCCCTAGCGGGGGGGAGCACAGATACGCAGTATTTT
CASSSGSLAGGSTDTQYF
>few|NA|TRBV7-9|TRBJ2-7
TGTGCCAGCAGCGTCCAAGCTGGGCAGGTGGGCTCTCACGAGCAGTACTTC
CASSVQAGQVGSHEQYF
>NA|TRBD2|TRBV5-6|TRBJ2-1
TGTGCCAGCAGCACCGGGACTAAGCATGAGCAGTTCTTC
CASSTGTKHEQFF
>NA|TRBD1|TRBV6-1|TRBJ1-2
TGTGCCAGCAGAGAGGACAGGACGGGGAGGGGCTACACCTTC
CASREDRTGRGYTF
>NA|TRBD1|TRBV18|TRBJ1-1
TGTGCCAGCTCCCCAATAGGGACAGCTCCAATGAACACTGAAGCTTTCTTT
CASSPIGTAPMNTEAFF
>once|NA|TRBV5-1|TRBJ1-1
TGCGCCAGCAGCTCATCGGACGGGATGAACACTGAAGCTTTCTTT
CASSSSDGMNTEAFF
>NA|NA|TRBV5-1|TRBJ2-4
TGCGCCAGCAGCTCAGGGGTGCTCGGTGACATTCAGTACTTC
CASSSGVLGDIQYF
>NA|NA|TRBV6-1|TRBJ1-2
TGTGCCAGCAGTGAAGCAGGTGGCGCAGGCTTGATCTATGGCTACACCTTC
CASSEAGGAGLIYGYTF